This T cell receptor beta chain was found in a study of identical twins. This clonotype came up many times. Its antigen is still unknown. V was cut by 2 bases and J by 5 bases, with 7 bases left in between. Germline CDR1 is MNHEY and CDR2 is SVGEGT. The CDR3 is 13 amino acids. Among all donors, each was a healthy Caucasian. From the 5' RACE reads, TCRdb called clonotypes with MiXCR, one entry per CDR3 protein. Of 200,000 to 250,000 distinct CDR3 sequences in the sample, 7.5% are singletons; the top ten hold roughly 2%. Findings and limits, study-wide: Out-of-frame sharing of TCR alpha in monozygotic twins was underestimated by models. Conclusions relied on cross-sectional statistical analysis, not following the same donors.

The same specimen was also included in a second study, on yellow fever vaccine responses in identical twins.

Specimen: memory (CD45RO+) T cells sorted from blood. V is TRBV6-2 or TRBV6-3 and J is TRBJ1-5, with no clear D. The sequence came from a woman under 30 in good health. CDR3 coding DNA: TGTGCCAGCAGTTACCGCGGGGATCAGCCCCAGCATTTT. It encodes CASSYRGDQPQHF.